Below, 27 T cell receptor beta chains from the same sample are listed, as sequenced in a study of cytomegalovirus exposure and HLA in healthy donors. This table comes from immunoSEQ multiplex PCR, and its TCRdb copy is limited to in-frame clones, with some not included. In the table there are 85,000 to 120,000 clones, roughly 94% of which are singletons. Sequenced sample: PBMCs. The receptors here all came from a woman under 30 in good health and CMV-seronegative.

The chain couples TRBV11-3 to TRBJ1-6, with D unclear. CDR3 length equals 15 residues. The germline V gene has CDR1 SGHNT and CDR2 YENEEA. V lost 8 bases to trimming and J lost 5 bases, with 16 bases between them. The CDR3 loop is CASRRGRSDNSPLHF. CDR3 bases: TGTGCCAGCCGGAGAGGCCGGAGCGATAATTCACCCCTCCACTTT.

The V call is TRBV5-1, the J call TRBJ2-2; 9 positions match TRBD1. Losses at the gene ends were 4 bases for V and 4 bases for J; bases not matched to a gene: 8. This CDR3 has 16 amino acids. Per germline, CDR1 SGHRS and CDR2 YFSETQ. The CDR3 DNA reads as TGCGCCAGCAGCCCGCCGGGACAGGGACGCACCGGGGAGCTGTTTTTT. It encodes CASSPPGQGRTGELFF.

The chain recombines TRBV18 with TRBJ1-4; D unclear. V lost 0 bases and J lost 8, with 7 bases in between. Germline-derived CDR1 and CDR2 are KGHSH and LQKENI. The CDR3 loop spans 13 amino acids. CDR3: CASSPPNEEKLFF. The CDR3 bases are TGTGCCAGCTCACCACCGAACGAGGAAAAACTGTTTTTT.

This chain links TRBV18 with TRBJ2-1; maybe TRBD2 (6 bases). The CDR3 length is 16 residues. Germline V gene sequence: CDR1 KGHSH, CDR2 LQKENI. V was trimmed by 8 bases and J by 0 bases, leaving 17 bases between them. CDR3 bases: TGTGCCAGCACCACCTATAGCGGAAGCTCCTACAATGAGCAGTTCTTC. Its protein is CASTTYSGSSYNEQFF.

This clone is a singleton in its sample. The chain is built from TRBV7-9 and TRBJ1-1; no clear D. The CDR3 spans 12 residues. The germline V gene has CDR1 SEHNR and CDR2 FQNEAQ (reference sequence). V shed 7 bases and J shed 4 bases, with 10 bases lying between them. The CDR3 DNA sequence: TGTGCCAGCATCCGAGGGAGCACTGAAGCTTTCTTT. Translated: CASIRGSTEAFF.

The chain carries TRBV2 and TRBJ1-3; TRBD1 matches at 9 bases. The trim removed 3 bases at V and 4 bases at J, leaving 7 bases unmatched. The CDR3 loop spans 16 amino acids. In germline, CDR1 is SNHLY, CDR2 FYNNEI. CDR3 in DNA: TGTGCCAGCAGTGATCGGACAGGGGCGTACGGAAACACCATATATTTT. It codes for CASSDRTGAYGNTIYF.

This chain links TRBV30 with TRBJ1-2; 7 bases are a match to TRBD1. V trimming: 2 bases; J trimming: 1 base; junction bases outside the gene matches: 4. The CDR3 sequence is 14 residues long. Germline lookup yields CDR1 GTSNPN and CDR2 SVGIG (reference sequence). DNA of the CDR3: TGTGCCTGGAGTCGGGACAGAGTTAACTATGGCTACACCTTC. Its translation is CAWSRDRVNYGYTF.

This chain links TRBV5-1 with TRBJ2-5; 8 nucleotides line up with TRBD2. Germline CDR1 is SGHRS and CDR2 is YFSETQ. The CDR3 has 15 amino acids. V shed 2 bases and J 2 bases; nucleotides not matched to a gene: 5. The CDR3 protein is CASSFGAGGQETQYF. CDR3 DNA: TGCGCCAGCAGCTTCGGTGCGGGGGGTCAAGAGACCCAGTACTTC.

This chain connects TRBV18 to TRBJ2-1; 7 nucleotides match TRBD1. Trimming cost V 4 bases and J 0 bases; bases outside gene matches: 6. The CDR3 loop spans 16 amino acids. Germline CDR1 reads KGHSH; CDR2 reads LQKENI. DNA for the CDR3: TGTGCCAGCTCACGAACAGGGGTCTCCTCCTACAATGAGCAGTTCTTC. This sequence encodes CASSRTGVSSYNEQFF.

This CDR3 is CASQGLASGNTIYF. Written as DNA, the CDR3 is TGTGCCAGCCAGGGGCTGGCCTCTGGAAACACCATATATTTT. This chain connects TRBV2 to TRBJ1-3, with D perhaps TRBD1 (6 bases). CDR1 SNHLY and CDR2 FYNNEI come from the germline V gene. Trimming took 8 bases from V and 0 from J, leaving 11 bases between them. CDR3 size: 14 residues.

V gene TRBV5-1 combines with J gene TRBJ1-1; TRBD1 agrees at 8 bases. Germline values: CDR1 SGHRS, CDR2 YFSETQ. V dropped 7 bases and J dropped 7; count of bases not matched to a gene: 3. The CDR3 is 11 residues long. CDR3 in DNA: TGCGCCAGCCAAACAGGGGGTGAAGCTTTCTTT. Its translation: CASQTGGEAFF.

The chain has TRBV6-1 and TRBJ1-1; D is unresolved. Trimming cost V 4 bases and J 3 bases, with 24 bases left between them. The CDR3 runs 18 residues. Germline V gene lookup returns CDR1 MNHNS and CDR2 SASEGT. Here the CDR3 reads CASSVSRLRPLTDTEAFF. In DNA form, the CDR3 reads TGTGCCAGCAGTGTTTCTCGGCTGAGGCCACTCACGGACACTGAAGCTTTCTTT.

V gene TRBV6-5 combines with J gene TRBJ2-1; 7 bases map to TRBD2. The V gene end was trimmed by 4 bases and the J gene end by 6 bases; junction bases not matched to a gene: 0. The CDR3 length is 12 residues. Germline V gives CDR1 MNHEY, CDR2 SVGAGI. In DNA form, the CDR3 reads TGTGCCAGCAGTTGGGGGGGCAATGAGCAGTTCTTC. Its protein product is CASSWGGNEQFF.

The rearrangement links TRBV30 to TRBJ2-2, with D possibly being TRBD1 (5 bases). The CDR3 is made up of 15 amino acids. V was shortened by 4 bases and J by 0 bases, with 12 bases between the two germline ends. Per the germline V gene, CDR1 is GTSNPN and CDR2 is SVGIG (reference sequence). The CDR3 sequence: CAWTPDISNTGELFF. The CDR3 DNA is TGTGCCTGGACCCCGGACATCTCGAACACCGGGGAGCTGTTTTTT. The variable domain in full, with the rest retrieved from reference TRBV30 and TRBJ2-2, is SQTIHQWPATLVQPVGSPLSLECTVEGTSNPNLYWYRQAAGRGLQLLFYSVGIGQISSEVPQNLSASRPQDRQFILSSKKLLLSDSGFYLCAWTPDISNTGELFFGEGSRLTVL.

The chain is built from TRBV7-2 and TRBJ2-5; 7 bases are shared with TRBD1. This CDR3 spans 15 amino acids. The ends lost 4 bases at V and 1 base at J; junction bases unmatched: 6. Germline V lookup: CDR1 SGHTA, CDR2 FQGNSA. CDR3 DNA: TGTGCCAGCAGCTCCCGAGACAGGGCCCAAGAGACCCAGTACTTC. Translated: CASSSRDRAQETQYF.

CDR3 DNA: TGTGCCAGCTCCCTCAATAACGGAGGGCATACTGGAGAGCAGTACTTC. Protein sequence: CASSLNNGGHTGEQYF. The genes are TRBV18 and TRBJ2-7; D is perhaps TRBD2 (6 bases). V was clipped by 6 bases and J by 7 bases, with 25 bases between them. The CDR3 is 16 amino acids. CDR1 KGHSH and CDR2 LQKENI come from the germline V gene.

The chain uses TRBV19 and TRBJ1-2, with 10 bases lining up with TRBD1. V lost 10 bases to trimming and J lost 4 bases; unmatched junction nucleotides: 12. The germline gives CDR1 LNHDA, CDR2 SQIVND (reference sequence). The CDR3 has 15 residues. CDR3 sequence (DNA): TGTGCCACTTCTACGACAGGGGGCTCGGGCTATGGCTACACCTTC. This encodes CATSTTGGSGYGYTF.

The DNA of the CDR3 is TGTGCCAGCAGCTTGGCGTTTCTCGGGAGTTACAATGAGCAGTTCTTC. Protein: CASSLAFLGSYNEQFF. V is TRBV5-4 and J is TRBJ2-1, with a weak D call TRBD2 (6 bases). The V end lost 0 bases, the J end lost 4 bases, and 14 bases lay between the germline ends. The CDR3 contains 16 residues. Germline V gene data show CDR1 as SGHNT and CDR2 as YYREEE (reference sequence).

The genes are TRBV7-9 and TRBJ2-7; the D gene is possibly TRBD1 (5 bases). This CDR3 comprises 15 residues. Germline CDR1 reads SEHNR; CDR2 reads FQNEAQ (reference sequence). V was cut by 3 bases and J by 5 bases, with 17 bases left in between. The CDR3 DNA reads as TGTGCCAGCAGCTTGTCTCAGGGTCGAGTAAACGAGCAGTACTTC. Protein product: CASSLSQGRVNEQYF.

The V gene is TRBV6-6, the J gene TRBJ1-5, with D possibly TRBD1 on 6 matching bases. Germline V gene lookup returns CDR1 MNHNY and CDR2 SVGAGI (reference sequence). CDR3 length equals 16 residues. V was pared by 6 bases and J by 2 bases, with 17 bases between. CDR3 loop: CASSRGLRGGNQPQHF. CDR3 DNA sequence: TGTGCCAGCAGCCGCGGCCTCAGGGGTGGCAATCAGCCCCAGCATTTT.

This chain uses TRBV19 with TRBJ2-2, with unresolved D. The germline V gene encodes CDR1 LNHDA and CDR2 SQIVND (reference sequence). The CDR3 totals 13 residues. V lost 9 bases and J lost 1, with 9 bases in between. The DNA of the CDR3 is TGTGCCAGCCCCGCGCAGAACACCGGGGAGCTGTTTTTT. This sequence encodes CASPAQNTGELFF.

V is TRBV4-1 and J is TRBJ1-2; D remains ambiguous. CDR1 is MGHRA, CDR2 YSYEKL, per germline. V lost 3 bases to trimming and J lost 4 bases, with 21 bases between them. This CDR3 has 17 amino acids. The CDR3 loop reads CASSQTPPLEAAYGYTF. In nucleotides, the CDR3 is TGCGCCAGCAGCCAGACCCCCCCCCTAGAGGCAGCCTATGGCTACACCTTC.

The CDR3 nucleotides are TGTGCCAGCAGCTTGACAGGGCCGAACACTGAAGCTTTCTTT. Translated: CASSLTGPNTEAFF. This chain joins TRBV7-9 and TRBJ1-1; the match to TRBD1 covers 7 bases. V was pared by 3 bases and J by 1 base, with 2 bases of the junction left unmatched. This CDR3 spans 14 amino acids. Germline V gene data show CDR1 as SEHNR and CDR2 as FQNEAQ (reference sequence).

The J gene is TRBJ2-1, the V gene TRBV7-2, with 8 bases fitting TRBD2. This CDR3 comprises 17 residues. CDR1 SGHTA and CDR2 FQGNSA come from the germline V gene. The V and J ends lost 5 bases and 3 bases, in that order; junction bases with no gene match: 12. The CDR3 is CASSPGRAGVFYNEQFF. CDR3 DNA: TGTGCCAGCAGCCCCGGGAGGGCGGGGGTGTTCTACAATGAGCAGTTCTTC.

The chain carries TRBV16 and TRBJ2-3, with D perhaps TRBD2 (6 bases). The ends were cut back, 2 bases at V and 5 bases at J, with 14 bases in the middle. The CDR3 has 15 amino acids. CDR1 KGHSY and CDR2 FQNENV come from the germline V gene. CDR3 nucleotide sequence: TGTGCCAGCAGCCAACGGGGACCGGGGGTAGATACGCAGTATTTT. Translated, it gives CASSQRGPGVDTQYF.

This chain uses TRBV25-1 with TRBJ2-4, with D tentatively TRBD2 (5 bases). Deletions cut 4 bases from V and 2 bases from J, with 12 bases between. Germline CDR1 and CDR2: MGHDK and SYGVNS. The CDR3 is 15 amino acids. The CDR3 is CASSVRTFSKNIQYF. DNA for the CDR3: TGTGCCAGCAGTGTTCGGACTTTTTCCAAAAACATTCAGTACTTC. The variable domain in full, completed from reference TRBV25-1 and TRBJ2-4, reads EADIYQTPRYLVIGTGKKITLECSQTMGHDKMYWYQQDPGMELHLIHYSYGVNSTEKGDLSSESTVSRIRTEHFPLTLESARPSHTSQYLCASSVRTFSKNIQYFGAGTRLSVL.

The chain carries TRBV27 and TRBJ1-1; D remains ambiguous. Germline CDR1 MNHEY, CDR2 SMNVEV (reference sequence). Trimming cost V 3 bases and J 1 base, with 9 bases left between them. The CDR3 is made up of 14 amino acids. Here the CDR3 DNA reads TGTGCCAGCAGTTTGGGCAGGCGGAACACTGAAGCTTTCTTT. This encodes CASSLGRRNTEAFF.